Following are 15 T cell receptor beta chains from one sample sequenced in a study of spatial heterogeneity in lung cancer (dated by TCRdb to the late 2010s). Study-wide findings and limitations: The tumor nonsynonymous mutation count correlated with the number of expanded intratumoral alpha and beta TCRs.

In the paper's terms, the time point label means: sample taken at primary tumor resection. The antigens these receptors bind are not known. Libraries were prepared through 5' RACE. The sequencer listed for this sample is NextSeq 500. Through fastp at Q25 and MiXCR, TCRdb rebuilt clones from the public reads, retaining in-frame beta chains. Each entry merges the rows of one CDR3 protein and shows their most common DNA and genes. The sample table lists under 14,000 distinct CDR3 sequences, more than 7% of them with a count of one. Roughly a fifth of the sample is in the top ten clones. Specimen: lung tumor tissue, collected at surgery. The receptor set was obtained from a female donor with early-stage non-small cell lung cancer.

This clonotype appeared many times. In a library made to pick up alpha chains, this beta chain is a stray read with a size that means little. CDR3 loop: CASRPGRANTEAFF. As DNA, the CDR3 is TGTGCCAGCCGCCCTGGGCGAGCGAACACTGAAGCTTTCTTT. V is TRBV7-2 and J is TRBJ1-1; D gene ambiguous. Germline V gene lookup returns CDR1 SGHTA and CDR2 FQGNSA. The CDR3 totals 14 residues. The germline V and J ends were trimmed by 8 bases and 1 base, with 14 bases remaining between them. The full variable domain, completed using reference TRBV7-2 and TRBJ1-1, is GAGVSQSPSNKVTEKGKDVELRCDPISGHTALYWYRQSLGQGLEFLIYFQGNSAPDKSGLPSDRFSAERTGGSVSTLTIQRTQQEDSAVYLCASRPGRANTEAFFGQGTRLTVV.

This clonotype was counted ten times or more. The library was built for alpha chains, so this beta chain is an off-target read and its size means little. The chain uses TRBV9 and TRBJ2-2, with 7 nucleotides matching TRBD1. Germline-derived CDR1 and CDR2 are SGDLS and YYNGEE. The length of the CDR3 is 15 residues. The V segment lost 4 bases and the J segment 2 bases; nucleotides outside the gene matches: 5. Written as DNA, the CDR3 is TGTGCCAGCAGCCACCAGGGGGTTAACACCGGGGAGCTGTTTTTT. Protein: CASSHQGVNTGELFF.

At least ten counts were recorded for this clonotype. For a library built for alpha chains, this beta chain is a stray read; little rests on its size. This rearrangement joins TRBV6-1 to TRBJ2-4; tentative D call: TRBD2 (7 bases). V lost 7 bases to trimming and J lost 1 base, with 20 bases between them. CDR3 length: 17 amino acids. The germline V gene has CDR1 MNHNS and CDR2 SASEGT. The CDR3 coding sequence is TGTGCCAGCACCCGACTGGGGGGGGCGGGGGCCAAAAACATTCAGTACTTC. Amino acids: CASTRLGGAGAKNIQYF.

This clonotype was counted ten times or more. This beta chain was picked up by a library intended for alpha chains and is off target, so its count carries little meaning. The rearrangement links TRBV18 to TRBJ1-2; 9 nucleotides line up with TRBD1. Germline V gene sequence: CDR1 KGHSH, CDR2 LQKENI. The CDR3 totals 15 residues. The J segment lost 6 bases and the V segment lost 2 bases, leaving 7 bases of the junction unmatched. CDR3 residues: CASSPGTGGEHGYTF. The CDR3 nucleotides are TGTGCCAGCTCACCAGGAACAGGGGGCGAGCATGGCTACACCTTC. Combining the CDR3 with reference TRBV18 and TRBJ1-2 gives the whole variable domain NAGVMQNPRHLVRRRGQEARLRCSPMKGHSHVYWYRQLPEEGLKFMVYLQKENIIDESGMPKERFSAEFPKEGPSILRIQQVVRGDSAAYFCASSPGTGGEHGYTFGSGTRLTVV.

This clonotype was seen repeatedly, ten times or more. As an off-target read in a library built for alpha chains, this beta chain has a frequency of little significance. CDR3 loop: CASSPRGGSSYNEQFF. CDR3 DNA sequence: TGTGCCAGCAGCCCGCGGGGGGGAAGCTCCTACAATGAGCAGTTCTTC. The genes are TRBV7-2 and TRBJ2-1; the match to TRBD2 covers 9 bases. V dropped 5 bases and J dropped 0; count of bases not matched to a gene: 5. CDR1 is SGHTA, CDR2 FQGNSA, per germline. This CDR3 comprises 16 residues.

By share, this clonotype ranks as medium-sized. This beta chain is a stray sequence in a library constructed for alpha chains; its clone size is not meaningful. In DNA form, the CDR3 reads TGTGCCAGCAGCATCGGGACAGGGGACAGCACAGATACGCAGTATTTT. Protein product: CASSIGTGDSTDTQYF. V and J are TRBV5-5 and TRBJ2-3; 10 nucleotides match TRBD1. Germline CDR1 and CDR2: SGHKS and YYEKEE (reference sequence). V lost 4 bases, J lost 0 bases, and 5 bases stayed unmatched. This CDR3 region has 16 residues.

This clonotype was observed at least ten times. The library was built for alpha chains, so this beta chain is an off-target read and its size means little. The genes are TRBV11-1 and TRBJ1-2, with D uncertain. Germline V gene lookup returns CDR1 SGHAT and CDR2 FQDESV (reference sequence). The germline V and J ends were trimmed by 5 bases and 1 base, with 14 bases remaining between them. The length of the CDR3 is 15 residues. The CDR3 sequence is CASSLFGRDNYGYTF. The CDR3, as DNA: TGTGCCAGCAGCCTCTTCGGACGGGATAACTATGGCTACACCTTC.

This clonotype has at least ten counts. This beta chain is a stray read from a library made for alpha chains; its abundance is not meaningful. The chain is built from TRBV29-1 and TRBJ2-3; 7 nucleotides line up with TRBD1. Germline V gene sequence: CDR1 SQVTM, CDR2 ANQGSEA. V was pared by 3 bases and J by 0 bases, with 0 bases of the junction left unmatched. This CDR3 is built from 13 residues. This CDR3 reads CSVETGSTDTQYF. CDR3 bases: TGCAGCGTTGAGACAGGGAGCACAGATACGCAGTATTTT.

This clonotype was counted between two and nine times. In a library made to pick up alpha chains, this beta chain is a stray read with a size that means little. The chain uses TRBV5-1 and TRBJ1-5; D is unresolved. Germline V gives CDR1 SGHRS, CDR2 YFSETQ. The CDR3 covers 14 residues. Trimming left V 0 bases short and J 4 bases short, with 8 bases between. CDR3 nucleotides: TGCGCCAGCAGCTTGGGCAGTGCTAATCAGCCCCAGCATTTT. Protein: CASSLGSANQPQHF.

This clonotype was detected many times. Within a library made for alpha chains, this beta chain is off target, and its count is uninformative. J is TRBJ1-2 and V is TRBV28; D unclear. CDR1 and CDR2 from the germline V gene are MDHEN and SYDVKM. V lost 5 bases to trimming and J lost 8 bases, with 12 bases between them. The CDR3 extends over 12 amino acids. This CDR3 is CASSPLVGGYTF. The DNA of the CDR3 is TGTGCCAGCAGTCCTTTGGTAGGCGGCTACACCTTC.

This clonotype showed up many times. The library was designed around alpha chains, so this beta chain is a stray read whose abundance carries little weight. The chain has TRBV29-1 and TRBJ2-3; D is unclear. Germline values: CDR1 SQVTM, CDR2 ANQGSEA. The CDR3 has 10 amino acids. Trimming stripped 7 bases from V and 2 bases from J, with 4 bases between. CDR3 in DNA: TGCAGCGCTAACACAGATACGCAGTATTTT. It is translated as CSANTDTQYF.

This clonotype came up many times. This beta chain is an off-target read within a library intended for alpha chains, so its frequency means little. CDR3 loop: CASSLMGGREQFF. CDR3 nucleotide sequence: TGTGCCAGCAGCTTAATGGGGGGGCGCGAGCAGTTCTTC. The chain uses TRBV11-2 and TRBJ2-1, with TRBD2 as a possible D gene (7 bases). Between the trimmed V and J ends, which lost 2 bases and 10 bases, there was a span of 12 bases. The CDR3 totals 13 residues. CDR1 is SGHAT and CDR2 is FQNNGV in the germline V gene. The full variable domain, completed using reference TRBV11-2 and TRBJ2-1, is EAGVAQSPRYKIIEKRQSVAFWCNPISGHATLYWYQQILGQGPKLLIQFQNNGVVDDSQLPKDRFSAERLKGVDSTLKIQPAKLEDSAVYLCASSLMGGREQFFGPGTRLTVL.

Ten or more counts support this clonotype. A library made for alpha chains picked up this beta chain off target, so its size means little. V gene TRBV29-1 combines with J gene TRBJ1-1, with D tentatively TRBD1 (6 bases). V shed 8 bases and J shed 1 base, with 23 bases lying between them. Per germline, CDR1 SQVTM and CDR2 ANQGSEA. The CDR3 extends over 16 amino acids. The CDR3 DNA reads TGCAGCACCAGCCCCTCCGGGGGGGCGAGGAACACTGAAGCTTTCTTT. Its translation is CSTSPSGGARNTEAFF.

This clonotype is labeled medium-sized. Since the library was made to target alpha chains, this beta chain is a stray read and its abundance is not meaningful. The chain combines TRBV6-1 with TRBJ2-3; 12 bases map to TRBD2. Germline loops: CDR1 MNHNS, CDR2 SASEGT. Germline trimming cut 2 bases from V and 4 bases from J; bases unmatched to any gene: 1. CDR3 length: 15 residues. CDR3 region: CASSELAGGPDTQYF. DNA for the CDR3: TGTGCCAGCAGTGAACTAGCGGGGGGGCCAGATACGCAGTATTTT.

This clonotype was seen at least ten times. In a library made to pick up alpha chains, this beta chain is a stray read with a size that means little. This chain links TRBV11-1 with TRBJ1-5; no firm D call. Per germline, CDR1 SGHAT and CDR2 FQDESV (reference sequence). V was cut by 2 bases and J by 1 base, with 3 bases left in between. The CDR3 sequence is 13 residues long. The CDR3 loop is CASSLQSNQPQHF. In DNA, the CDR3 is TGTGCCAGCAGCTTACAGAGCAATCAGCCCCAGCATTTT.